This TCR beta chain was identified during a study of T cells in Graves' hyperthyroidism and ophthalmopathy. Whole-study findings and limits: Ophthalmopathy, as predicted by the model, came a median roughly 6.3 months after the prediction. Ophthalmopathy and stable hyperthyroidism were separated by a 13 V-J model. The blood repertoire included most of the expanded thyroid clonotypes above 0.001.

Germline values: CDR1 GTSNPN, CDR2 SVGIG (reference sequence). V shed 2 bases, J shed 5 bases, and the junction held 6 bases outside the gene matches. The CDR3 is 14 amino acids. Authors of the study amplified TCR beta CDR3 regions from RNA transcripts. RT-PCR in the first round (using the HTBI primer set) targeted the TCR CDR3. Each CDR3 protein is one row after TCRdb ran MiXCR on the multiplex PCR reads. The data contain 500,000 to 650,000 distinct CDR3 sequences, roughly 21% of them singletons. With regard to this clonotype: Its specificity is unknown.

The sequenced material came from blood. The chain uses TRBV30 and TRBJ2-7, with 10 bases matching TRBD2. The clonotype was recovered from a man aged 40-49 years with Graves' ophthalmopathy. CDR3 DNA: TGTGCCTGGAGTCCCCCAGCGGGAGGGGACGAGCAGTACTTC. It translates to CAWSPPAGGDEQYF.